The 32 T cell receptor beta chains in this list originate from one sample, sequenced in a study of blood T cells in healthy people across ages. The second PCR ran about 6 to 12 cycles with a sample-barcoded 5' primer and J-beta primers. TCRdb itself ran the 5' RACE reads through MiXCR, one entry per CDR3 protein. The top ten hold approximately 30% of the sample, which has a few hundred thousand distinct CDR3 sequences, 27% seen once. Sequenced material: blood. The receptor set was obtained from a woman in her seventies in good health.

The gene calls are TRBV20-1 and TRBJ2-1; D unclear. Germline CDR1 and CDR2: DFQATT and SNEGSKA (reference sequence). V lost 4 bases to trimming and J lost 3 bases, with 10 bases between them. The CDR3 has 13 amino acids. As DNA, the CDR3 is TGCAGTGCTACCGACTCCCTCTACAATGAGCAGTTCTTC. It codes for CSATDSLYNEQFF.

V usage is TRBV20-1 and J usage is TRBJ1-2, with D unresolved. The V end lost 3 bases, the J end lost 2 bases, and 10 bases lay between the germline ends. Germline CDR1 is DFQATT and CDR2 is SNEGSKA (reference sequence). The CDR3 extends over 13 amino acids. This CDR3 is CSAREAANYGYTF. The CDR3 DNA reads TGCAGTGCTAGGGAGGCAGCCAACTATGGCTACACCTTC.

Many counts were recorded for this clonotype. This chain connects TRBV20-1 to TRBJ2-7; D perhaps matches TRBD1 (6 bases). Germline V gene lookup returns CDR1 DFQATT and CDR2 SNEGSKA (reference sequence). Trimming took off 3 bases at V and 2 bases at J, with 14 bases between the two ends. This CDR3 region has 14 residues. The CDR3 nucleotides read TGCAGTGCTAGCTCGTCAGGGGTAGCCTACGAGCAGTACTTC. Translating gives CSASSSGVAYEQYF.

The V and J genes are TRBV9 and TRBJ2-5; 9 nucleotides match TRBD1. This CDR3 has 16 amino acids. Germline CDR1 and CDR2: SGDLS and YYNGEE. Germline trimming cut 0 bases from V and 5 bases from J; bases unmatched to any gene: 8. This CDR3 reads CASSVEGQGFEETQYF. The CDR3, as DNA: TGTGCCAGCAGCGTAGAAGGACAGGGGTTCGAGGAGACCCAGTACTTC.

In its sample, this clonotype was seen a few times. The CDR3 protein is CASSLVGLGGTDTQYF. The DNA of the CDR3 is TGTGCCAGCAGCTTGGTGGGACTAGGGGGTACAGATACGCAGTATTTT. V and J are TRBV5-6 and TRBJ2-3; 8 bases match TRBD2. The CDR3 spans 16 residues. J was trimmed by 3 bases and V by 0 bases; bases with no gene match: 6. CDR1 and CDR2 from the germline V gene are SGHDT and YYEEEE.

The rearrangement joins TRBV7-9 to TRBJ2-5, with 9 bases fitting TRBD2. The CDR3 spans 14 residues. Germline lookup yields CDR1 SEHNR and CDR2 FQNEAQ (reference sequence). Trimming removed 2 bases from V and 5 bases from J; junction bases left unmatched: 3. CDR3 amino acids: CASSLLAGAETQYF. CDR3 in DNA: TGTGCCAGCAGCTTATTAGCGGGAGCGGAGACCCAGTACTTC.

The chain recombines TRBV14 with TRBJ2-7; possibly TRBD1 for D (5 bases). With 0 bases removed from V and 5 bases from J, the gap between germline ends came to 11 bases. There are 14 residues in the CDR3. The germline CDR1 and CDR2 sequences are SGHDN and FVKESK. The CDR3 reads CASSQEEGADEQYF. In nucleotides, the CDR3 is TGTGCCAGCAGCCAAGAAGAAGGGGCCGACGAGCAGTACTTC.

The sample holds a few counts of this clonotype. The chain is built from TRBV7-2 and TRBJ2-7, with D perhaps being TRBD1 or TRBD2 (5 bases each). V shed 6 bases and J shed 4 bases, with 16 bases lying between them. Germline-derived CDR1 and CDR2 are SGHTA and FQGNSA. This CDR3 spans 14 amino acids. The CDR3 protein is CASRPGTGMYEQYF. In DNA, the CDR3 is TGTGCCAGCAGGCCCGGGACGGGTATGTACGAGCAGTACTTC.

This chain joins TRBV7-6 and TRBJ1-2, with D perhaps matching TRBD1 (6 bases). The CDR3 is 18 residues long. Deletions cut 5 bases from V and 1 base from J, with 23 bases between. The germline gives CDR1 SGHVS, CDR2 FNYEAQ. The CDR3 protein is CASSHGQTSLLFNYGYTF. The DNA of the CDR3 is TGTGCCAGCAGCCATGGACAGACCTCACTCCTTTTTAACTATGGCTACACCTTC. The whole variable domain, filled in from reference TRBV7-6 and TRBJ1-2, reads GAGVSQSPRYKVTKRGQDVALRCDPISGHVSLYWYRQALGQGPEFLTYFNYEAQQDKSGLPNDRFSAERPEGSISTLTIQRTEQRDSAMYRCASSHGQTSLLFNYGYTFGSGTRLTVV.

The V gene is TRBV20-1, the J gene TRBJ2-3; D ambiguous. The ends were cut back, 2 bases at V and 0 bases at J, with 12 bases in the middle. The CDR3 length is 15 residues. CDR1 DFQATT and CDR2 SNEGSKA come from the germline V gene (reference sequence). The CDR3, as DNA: TGCAGTGCTAGAAGTCCCCGCGAGAGCACAGATACGCAGTATTTT. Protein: CSARSPRESTDTQYF.

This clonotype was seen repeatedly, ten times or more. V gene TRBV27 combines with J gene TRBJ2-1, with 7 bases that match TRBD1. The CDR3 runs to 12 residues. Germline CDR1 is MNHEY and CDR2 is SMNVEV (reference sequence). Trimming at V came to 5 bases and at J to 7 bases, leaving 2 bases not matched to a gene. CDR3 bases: TGTGCCAGCAGTCCACAGGGGAATGAGCAGTTCTTC. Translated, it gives CASSPQGNEQFF.

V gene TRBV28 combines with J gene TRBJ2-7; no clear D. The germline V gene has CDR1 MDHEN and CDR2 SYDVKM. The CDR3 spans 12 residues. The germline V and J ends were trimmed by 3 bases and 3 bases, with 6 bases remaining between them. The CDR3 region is CASSLQNYEQYF. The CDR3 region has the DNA TGTGCCAGCAGTTTGCAGAACTACGAGCAGTACTTC. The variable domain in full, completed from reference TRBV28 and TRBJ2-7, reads DVKVTQSSRYLVKRTGEKVFLECVQDMDHENMFWYRQDPGLGLRLIYFSYDVKMKEKGDIPEGYSVSREKKERFSLILESASTNQTSMYLCASSLQNYEQYFGPGTRLTVT.

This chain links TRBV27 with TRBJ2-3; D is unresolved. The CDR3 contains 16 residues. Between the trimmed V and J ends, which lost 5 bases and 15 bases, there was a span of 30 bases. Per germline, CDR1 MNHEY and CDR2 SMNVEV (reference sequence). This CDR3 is CASSPQAVSDSDLRYF. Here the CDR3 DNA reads TGTGCCAGCAGTCCCCAAGCAGTCTCTGACTCAGATCTGCGTTATTTT.

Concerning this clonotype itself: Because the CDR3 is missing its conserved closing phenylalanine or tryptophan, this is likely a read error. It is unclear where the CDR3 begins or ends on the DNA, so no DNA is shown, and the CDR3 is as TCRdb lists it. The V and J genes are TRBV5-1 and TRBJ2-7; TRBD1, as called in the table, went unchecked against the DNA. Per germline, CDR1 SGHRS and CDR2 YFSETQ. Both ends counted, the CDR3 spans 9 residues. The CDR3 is CASSLGQGI.

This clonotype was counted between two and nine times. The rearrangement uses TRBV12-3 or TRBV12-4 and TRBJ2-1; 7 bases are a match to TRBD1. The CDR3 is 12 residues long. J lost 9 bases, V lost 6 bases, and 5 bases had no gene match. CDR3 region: CASRSGDSEQFF. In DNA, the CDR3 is TGTGCCAGCAGGTCCGGGGACAGTGAGCAGTTCTTC.

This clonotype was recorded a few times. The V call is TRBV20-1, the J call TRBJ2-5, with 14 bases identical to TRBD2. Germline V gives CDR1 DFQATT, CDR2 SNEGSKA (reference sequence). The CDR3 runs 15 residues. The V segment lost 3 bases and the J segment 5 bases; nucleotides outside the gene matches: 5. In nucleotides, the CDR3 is TGCAGTGCTAGCGGGACTAGCGGGAGTTTGGAGACCCAGTACTTC. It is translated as CSASGTSGSLETQYF.

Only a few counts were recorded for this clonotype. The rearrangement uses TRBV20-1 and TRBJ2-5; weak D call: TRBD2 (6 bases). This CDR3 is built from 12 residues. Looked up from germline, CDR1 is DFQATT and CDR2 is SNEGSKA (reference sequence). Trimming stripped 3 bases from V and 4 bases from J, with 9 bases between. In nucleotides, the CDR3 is TGCAGTGCTAGGTGGCGGGGAGAGACCCAGTACTTC. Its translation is CSARWRGETQYF.

CDR3 nucleotide sequence: TGCAGCTTCCGTAGCGGGAGCACAGATACGCAGTATTTT. It yields the protein CSFRSGSTDTQYF. J is TRBJ2-3 and V is TRBV29-1, with 7 bases matching TRBD2. Trimming took 8 bases from V and 0 from J; bases not matched to a gene: 5. CDR3 size: 13 residues. Per the germline V gene, CDR1 is SQVTM and CDR2 is ANQGSEA.

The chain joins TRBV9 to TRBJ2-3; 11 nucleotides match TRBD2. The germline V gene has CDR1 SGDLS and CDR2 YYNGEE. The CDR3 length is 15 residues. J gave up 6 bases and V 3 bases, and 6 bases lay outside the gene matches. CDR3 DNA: TGTGCCAGCAGCGCAAGTAGCGGGAGGGTTGATACGCAGTATTTT. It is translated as CASSASSGRVDTQYF.

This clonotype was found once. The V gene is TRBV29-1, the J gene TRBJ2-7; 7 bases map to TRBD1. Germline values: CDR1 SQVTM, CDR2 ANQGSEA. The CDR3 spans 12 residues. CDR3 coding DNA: TGCAGTGCCAAGGACAGGTCCTACGAGCAGTACTTC. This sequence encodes CSAKDRSYEQYF.

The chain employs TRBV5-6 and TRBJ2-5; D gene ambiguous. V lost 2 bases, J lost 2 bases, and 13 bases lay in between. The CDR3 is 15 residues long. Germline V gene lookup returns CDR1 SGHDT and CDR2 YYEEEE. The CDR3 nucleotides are TGTGCCAGCAGCTTCTTAGCTTTGAAACAAGAGACCCAGTACTTC. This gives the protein CASSFLALKQETQYF.

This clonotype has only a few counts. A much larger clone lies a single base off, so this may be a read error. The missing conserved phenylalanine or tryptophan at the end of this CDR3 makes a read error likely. The CDR3 coding sequence is TGTGCCAGCAGTTTTTCCGGCGGAGAGCCCCAGCATCTT. Amino acid sequence: CASSFSGGEPQHL. The V call is TRBV12-3 or TRBV12-4, the J call TRBJ1-5; D gene ambiguous. The CDR3 has 13 residues. The V gene lost 3 bases and the J gene lost 8 bases, with 11 bases spanning the gap.

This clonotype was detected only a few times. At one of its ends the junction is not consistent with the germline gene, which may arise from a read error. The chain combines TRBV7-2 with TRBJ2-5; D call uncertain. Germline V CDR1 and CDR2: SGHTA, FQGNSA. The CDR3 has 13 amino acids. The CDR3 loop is CASEVFGQEAQYF. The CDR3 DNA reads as TGTGCCAGCGAGGTTTTCGGTCAAGAGGCCCAGTACTTC. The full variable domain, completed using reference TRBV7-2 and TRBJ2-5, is GAGVSQSPSNKVTEKGKDVELRCDPISGHTALYWYRQSLGQGLEFLIYFQGNSAPDKSGLPSDRFSAERTGGSVSTLTIQRTQQEDSAVYLCASEVFGQEAQYFGPGTRLLVL.

The CDR3 region has the DNA TGTGCCAGCAGTGCCGCGGGCATGTCTTCCTACGAGCAGTACTTC. Its protein is CASSAAGMSSYEQYF. The chain is built from TRBV2 and TRBJ2-7; D might be TRBD2 (5 bases). CDR1 is SNHLY, CDR2 FYNNEI, per germline. With 4 bases removed from V and 1 base from J, the gap between germline ends came to 14 bases. The CDR3 runs to 15 residues.

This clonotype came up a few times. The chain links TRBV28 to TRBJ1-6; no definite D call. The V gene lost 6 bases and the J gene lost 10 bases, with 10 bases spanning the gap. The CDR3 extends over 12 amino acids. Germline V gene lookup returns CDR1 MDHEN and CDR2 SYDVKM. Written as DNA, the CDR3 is TGTGCCAGCAGGGACGTGGGGTCACCCCTCCACTTT. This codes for CASRDVGSPLHF. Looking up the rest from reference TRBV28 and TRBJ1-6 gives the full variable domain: DVKVTQSSRYLVKRTGEKVFLECVQDMDHENMFWYRQDPGLGLRLIYFSYDVKMKEKGDIPEGYSVSREKKERFSLILESASTNQTSMYLCASRDVGSPLHFGNGTRLTVT.

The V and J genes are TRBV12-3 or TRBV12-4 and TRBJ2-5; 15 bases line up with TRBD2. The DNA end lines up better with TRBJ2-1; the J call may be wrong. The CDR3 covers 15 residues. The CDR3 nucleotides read TGTGCCAGCACCGGACTAGCGGGGGGGCGGAGTGAGCAGTTCTTC. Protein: CASTGLAGGRSEQFF.

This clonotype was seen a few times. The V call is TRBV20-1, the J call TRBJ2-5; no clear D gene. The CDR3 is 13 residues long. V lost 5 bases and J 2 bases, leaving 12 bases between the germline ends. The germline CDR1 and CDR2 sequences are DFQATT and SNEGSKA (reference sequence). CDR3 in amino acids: CSAPSGRQETQYF. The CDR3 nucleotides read TGCAGTGCTCCCTCGGGCAGACAAGAGACCCAGTACTTC.

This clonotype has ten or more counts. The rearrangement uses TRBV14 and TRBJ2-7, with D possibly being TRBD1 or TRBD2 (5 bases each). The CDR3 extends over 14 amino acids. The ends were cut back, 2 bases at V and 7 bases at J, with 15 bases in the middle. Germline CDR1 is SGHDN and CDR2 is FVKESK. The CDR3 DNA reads TGTGCCAGCAGCCAAAGAGAGGGGATCGGGGAGCAGTACTTC. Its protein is CASSQREGIGEQYF.

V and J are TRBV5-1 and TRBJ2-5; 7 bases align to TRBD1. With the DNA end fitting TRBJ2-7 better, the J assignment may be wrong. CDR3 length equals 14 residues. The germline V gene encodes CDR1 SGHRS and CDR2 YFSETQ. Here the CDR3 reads CASAPDRNSYEQYF. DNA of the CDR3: TGCGCCAGTGCCCCGGACAGGAACTCCTACGAGCAGTACTTC.

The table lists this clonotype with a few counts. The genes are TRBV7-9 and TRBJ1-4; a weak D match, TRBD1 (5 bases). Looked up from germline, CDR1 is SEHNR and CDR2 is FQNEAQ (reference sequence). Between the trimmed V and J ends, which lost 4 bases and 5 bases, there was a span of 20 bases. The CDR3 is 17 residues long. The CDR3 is CASSYSRYGTENEKLFF. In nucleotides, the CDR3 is TGTGCCAGCAGCTACTCTCGTTACGGGACGGAGAATGAAAAACTGTTTTTT.

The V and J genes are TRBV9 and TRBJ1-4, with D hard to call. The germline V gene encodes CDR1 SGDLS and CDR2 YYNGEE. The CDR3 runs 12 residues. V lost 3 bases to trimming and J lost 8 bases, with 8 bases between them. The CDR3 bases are TGTGCCAGCAGCGGTCAAGAGGAAAAACTGTTTTTT. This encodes CASSGQEEKLFF.

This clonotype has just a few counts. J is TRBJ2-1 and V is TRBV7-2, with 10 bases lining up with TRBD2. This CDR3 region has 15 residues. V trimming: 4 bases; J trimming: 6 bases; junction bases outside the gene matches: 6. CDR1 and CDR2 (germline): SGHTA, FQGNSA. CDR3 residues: CASSSTSGKGNEQFF. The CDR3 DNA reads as TGTGCCAGCAGCTCTACTAGCGGGAAAGGCAATGAGCAGTTCTTC.